One and the same sample provided the 19 T cell receptor beta chains below, sequenced in a study of blood T cell repertoires in COVID-19. Measured with immunoSEQ multiplex PCR; TCRdb has only the in-frame clones, and not every one. The sample records 350,000 to 400,000 clones, around 91% being singletons. Sequenced: peripheral blood. All receptors derive from a young man with active or convalescent COVID-19.

J is TRBJ1-2 and V is TRBV29-1; TRBD1 agrees at 9 bases. The CDR3 is 11 residues long. J lost 11 bases, V lost 6 bases, and 7 bases had no gene match. Germline V gene sequence: CDR1 SQVTM, CDR2 ANQGSEA. CDR3 in amino acids: CSVMDRGGYTF. The CDR3 bases are TGCAGCGTGATGGACAGGGGAGGATACACCTTC.

This rearrangement joins TRBV14 to TRBJ2-1, with 9 bases that match TRBD1. V was pared by 4 bases and J by 1 base, with 5 bases of the junction left unmatched. The CDR3 runs to 16 residues. In germline, CDR1 is SGHDN, CDR2 FVKESK. The CDR3 protein is CASSPLGTGSYNEQFF. The CDR3 DNA reads as TGTGCCAGCAGCCCTCTCGGGACAGGGTCCTACAATGAGCAGTTCTTC. The entire variable domain, with the rest obtained from reference TRBV14 and TRBJ2-1, is as follows: EAGVTQFPSHSVIEKGQTVTLRCDPISGHDNLYWYRRVMGKEIKFLLHFVKESKQDESGMPNNRFLAERTGGTYSTLKVQPAELEDSGVYFCASSPLGTGSYNEQFFGPGTRLTVL.

This chain connects TRBV25-1 to TRBJ1-4, with TRBD1 identical over 7 bases. Germline assignment: CDR1 MGHDK and CDR2 SYGVNS. CDR3 length: 15 residues. The J segment lost 4 bases and the V segment lost 4 bases, leaving 6 bases of the junction unmatched. In nucleotides, the CDR3 is TGTGCCAGCAGTGGGGGACAGATTTATAATGAAAAACTGTTTTTT. The encoded protein is CASSGGQIYNEKLFF.

The V and J genes are TRBV7-3 and TRBJ1-1, with unresolved D. V dropped 5 bases and J dropped 2 bases, with 12 bases sitting between them. Looked up from germline, CDR1 is SGHTA and CDR2 is FQGTGA. The CDR3 is 14 amino acids. The CDR3 loop is CASSPGPINTEAFF. The CDR3 DNA reads as TGTGCCAGCAGCCCAGGCCCTATCAACACTGAAGCTTTCTTT.

Details on this clone: Other DNA sequences of this sample code for an identical CDR3. The J gene is TRBJ2-7, the V gene TRBV5-1; TRBD2 matches at 11 bases. The V gene's germline CDR1 is SGHRS and CDR2 YFSETQ. The ends lost 1 base at V and 3 bases at J; junction bases unmatched: 0. The CDR3 length is 14 residues. The CDR3 here is CASSLTSGSYEQYF. CDR3 sequence (DNA): TGCGCCAGCAGCTTGACTAGCGGGAGCTACGAGCAGTACTTC.

The chain couples TRBV18 to TRBJ2-3, with 8 bases matching TRBD2. This CDR3 has 17 amino acids. V shed 1 base and J 5 bases; nucleotides not matched to a gene: 11. The germline V gene encodes CDR1 KGHSH and CDR2 LQKENI. Written as DNA, the CDR3 is TGTGCCAGCTCACCACTGAGAAATAGCGGGGCTGGAGATACGCAGTATTTT. Its protein product is CASSPLRNSGAGDTQYF.

This sequence joins TRBV4-1 and TRBJ2-7, with TRBD2 matching over 11 bases. V was pared by 1 base and J by 2 bases, with 4 bases of the junction left unmatched. This CDR3 is 16 amino acids long. Per the germline V gene, CDR1 is MGHRA and CDR2 is YSYEKL. CDR3 DNA sequence: TGCGCCAGCAGCCAAGTAGCGGGAGGGGGTACCTACGAGCAGTACTTC. The encoded protein is CASSQVAGGGTYEQYF.

V and J are TRBV6-2 or TRBV6-3 and TRBJ2-3, with 10 positions matching TRBD2. There are 16 residues in the CDR3. Trimming took 2 bases from V and 6 from J; bases not matched to a gene: 8. The germline V gene has CDR1 MNHEY and CDR2 SVGEGT. The CDR3 is CASSYPSGRARDTQYF. The CDR3 DNA reads TGTGCCAGCAGTTACCCCAGCGGGAGGGCCAGGGATACGCAGTATTTT.

This sequence joins TRBV7-8 and TRBJ1-6, with unresolved D. Trimming left V 2 bases short and J 6 bases short, with 5 bases between. The CDR3 is made up of 13 amino acids. Germline V gene sequence: CDR1 SGHVS, CDR2 FQNEAQ. CDR3 residues: CASSLRANSPLHF. The CDR3 DNA reads TGTGCCAGCAGCTTACGCGCTAATTCACCCCTCCACTTT.

The chain couples TRBV14 to TRBJ2-1; D is perhaps TRBD1 (6 bases). The CDR3 runs 15 residues. Looked up from germline, CDR1 is SGHDN and CDR2 is FVKESK. Trimming left V 2 bases short and J 3 bases short, with 11 bases between. The CDR3 region has the DNA TGTGCCAGCAGCCAAATACAGGGATTCTACAATGAGCAGTTCTTC. This encodes CASSQIQGFYNEQFF.

Concerning this clone: The sample carries other DNA sequences with the same CDR3. The V and J genes are TRBV3-1 (or the pseudogene TRBV3-2) and TRBJ2-1; unclear D gene. Trimming stripped 5 bases from V and 10 bases from J, with 12 bases between. The CDR3 has 12 amino acids. Germline V lookup: CDR1 LGHDT, CDR2 YNNKEL (reference sequence). The chain's CDR3 is CASSSIAHEQFF. In nucleotides, the CDR3 is TGTGCCAGCAGCTCTATAGCCCACGAGCAGTTCTTC.

V is TRBV21-1 and J is TRBJ1-1; TRBD1, as called in the table, went unchecked against the DNA. TRBV21-1 is a documented pseudogene. The CDR3 has 16 amino acids. This CDR3 is CASSKPTGAVDTEAFF. CDR3 coding DNA: TGTGCCAGCAGCAAGCCTACAGGGGCGGTCGACACTGAAGCTTTCTTT.

This clone was seen just once. The genes are TRBV28 and TRBJ2-7; D is unclear. V lost 4 bases and J lost 0, with 16 bases in between. From germline, CDR1 is MDHEN and CDR2 SYDVKM. The CDR3 extends over 16 amino acids. The CDR3 protein is CASSSPHTAVSYEQYF. CDR3 bases: TGTGCCAGCAGTTCCCCCCACACAGCAGTCTCCTACGAGCAGTACTTC.

In its sample, this clone was seen once. The J gene is TRBJ1-1, the V gene TRBV6-5, with a possible D match to TRBD1 (5 bases). This CDR3 has 15 residues. Between the trimmed V and J ends, which lost 7 bases and 4 bases, there was a span of 19 bases. Germline V lookup: CDR1 MNHEY, CDR2 SVGAGI. DNA of the CDR3: TGTGCCAGCACCCAGGTGGTCGGGGGATTCACTGAAGCTTTCTTT. Residues: CASTQVVGGFTEAFF.

V usage is TRBV6-4 and J usage is TRBJ2-2; maybe TRBD1 (5 bases). The CDR3 is 17 amino acids. Germline CDR1 MRHNA, CDR2 SNTAGT. With 0 bases removed from V and 1 base from J, the gap between germline ends came to 12 bases. The CDR3 bases are TGTGCCAGCAGTGACTCGGCGAATACAGGGAACACCGGGGAGCTGTTTTTT. Residues: CASSDSANTGNTGELFF.

V gene TRBV6-5 combines with J gene TRBJ2-1, with 10 bases aligning to TRBD1. This CDR3 is 15 amino acids long. Germline V CDR1 and CDR2: MNHEY, SVGAGI. The ends lost 6 bases at V and 6 bases at J; junction bases unmatched: 8. CDR3 sequence: CASRAGTGETNEQFF. In DNA, the CDR3 is TGTGCCAGCAGGGCCGGGACAGGGGAGACCAATGAGCAGTTCTTC.

The chain has TRBV24-1 and TRBJ1-1; 7 bases map to TRBD1. V dropped 9 bases and J dropped 0; count of bases not matched to a gene: 6. Looked up from germline, CDR1 is KGHDR and CDR2 is SFDVKD. This CDR3 spans 14 amino acids. CDR3 loop: CATEKTGLNTEAFF. CDR3 in DNA: TGTGCCACCGAAAAGACAGGGCTGAACACTGAAGCTTTCTTT.

The chain has TRBV28 and TRBJ2-5; D is possibly TRBD2 (6 bases). V was clipped by 4 bases and J by 2 bases, with 11 bases between them. Germline values: CDR1 MDHEN, CDR2 SYDVKM. This CDR3 is 14 amino acids long. Here the CDR3 reads CASSWRGKQETQYF. The DNA of the CDR3 is TGTGCCAGCAGTTGGAGGGGAAAGCAAGAGACCCAGTACTTC.

The chain uses TRBV24-1 and TRBJ1-1, with TRBD1 as a possible D gene (5 bases). This CDR3 is built from 13 residues. The germline CDR1 and CDR2 sequences are KGHDR and SFDVKD. V was clipped by 8 bases and J by 4 bases, with 13 bases between them. For the CDR3, the DNA is TGTGCCACCACGGCAGGGCGGGGCACTGAAGCTTTCTTT. Residues: CATTAGRGTEAFF.